The 25 T cell receptor beta chains given below trace back to one sample, sequenced in a study of blood T cell repertoires in COVID-19. Sequencing used immunoSEQ multiplex PCR; TCRdb keeps in-frame clones, though not all of them. The table records approximately 210,000 clones, around 87% of them present only once. Sequencing was done on a sample of PBMCs or T cells enriched from blood (not recorded which). These receptors all come from a woman in her twenties or thirties who had recovered from COVID-19.

The rearrangement joins TRBV10-3 to TRBJ2-1; TRBD2 matches 11 bases. With V trimmed by 6 bases and J by 1 base, 8 bases remained unmatched. There are 17 residues in the CDR3. Germline V gene sequence: CDR1 ENHRY, CDR2 SYGVKD. The DNA for the CDR3 is TGTGCCATCAGGGACAAACTAGCGGGGGAGTCCTACAATGAGCAGTTCTTC. Its translation is CAIRDKLAGESYNEQFF.

The rearrangement uses TRBV5-8 and TRBJ2-3; TRBD1 matches at 9 bases. CDR3 size: 15 residues. Per germline, CDR1 SGHTS and CDR2 YDEGEE. Trimming took 2 bases from V and 4 from J; bases not matched to a gene: 5. CDR3 loop: CASSFTGGRADTQYF. The CDR3 region has the DNA TGTGCCAGCAGCTTTACAGGGGGCAGGGCAGATACGCAGTATTTT.

J is TRBJ1-2 and V is TRBV27, with D perhaps TRBD1 (5 bases). This CDR3 is built from 13 residues. Trimming left V 8 bases short and J 2 bases short, with 12 bases between. Germline CDR1 reads MNHEY; CDR2 reads SMNVEV (reference sequence). The CDR3 loop is CASLGGGNYGYTF. The CDR3 coding sequence is TGTGCCAGCCTCGGGGGAGGCAACTATGGCTACACCTTC.

The V call is TRBV5-4, the J call TRBJ2-1, with 10 bases that match TRBD2. The V gene end was trimmed by 5 bases and the J gene end by 1 base; junction bases not matched to a gene: 3. Germline loops: CDR1 SGHNT, CDR2 YYREEE (reference sequence). There are 15 residues in the CDR3. CDR3 sequence reads: CASRQAGGSYNEQFF. CDR3 nucleotides: TGTGCCAGCAGACAAGCGGGGGGGTCCTACAATGAGCAGTTCTTC.

This chain links TRBV30 with TRBJ1-1; 7 nucleotides align to TRBD1. The CDR3 has 14 amino acids. From germline, CDR1 is GTSNPN and CDR2 SVGIG (reference sequence). J gave up 8 bases and V 2 bases, and 11 bases lay outside the gene matches. CDR3 sequence (DNA): TGTGCCTGGAGTCTCCGAAGACAGGGTGGAGAAGCTTTCTTT. This translates into CAWSLRRQGGEAFF.

V and J are TRBV24-1 and TRBJ2-1; 8 positions match TRBD2. Germline CDR1 is KGHDR and CDR2 is SFDVKD. The CDR3 contains 17 residues. The V and J ends lost 5 bases and 1 base, in that order; junction bases with no gene match: 9. For the CDR3, the DNA is TGTGCCACCAGTGCCCAATGGGCTAGCGGGTCCTACAATGAGCAGTTCTTC. Amino acid sequence: CATSAQWASGSYNEQFF.

This clone turned up a few times. The rearrangement uses TRBV6-2 or TRBV6-3 and TRBJ2-3, with D perhaps matching TRBD2 (6 bases). Germline CDR1 is MNHEY and CDR2 is SVGEGT. Trimming pared 6 bases from V and 1 base from J, leaving 20 bases between. This CDR3 is 17 amino acids long. The CDR3 loop is CASSTSLRGVGTDTQYF. CDR3 nucleotides: TGTGCCAGCAGCACTTCTCTGCGGGGCGTTGGCACAGATACGCAGTATTTT.

The V and J genes are TRBV27 and TRBJ1-1; TRBD1 might be the D (5 bases). Between the trimmed V and J ends, which lost 4 bases and 2 bases, there was a span of 14 bases. The germline CDR1 and CDR2 sequences are MNHEY and SMNVEV (reference sequence). The CDR3 covers 15 residues. The CDR3 reads CASSYRWTRNTEAFF. The CDR3 DNA follows: TGTGCCAGCAGTTACCGCTGGACACGTAACACTGAAGCTTTCTTT.

The J gene is TRBJ1-5, the V gene TRBV19, with D possibly being TRBD1 (5 bases). The CDR3 has 16 residues. V lost 4 bases and J 1 base, leaving 14 bases between the germline ends. Per germline, CDR1 LNHDA and CDR2 SQIVND (reference sequence). The CDR3 nucleotides read TGTGCCAGTAGTAGGCAGGGTCAAGGAAGCAATCAGCCCCAGCATTTT. Translated: CASSRQGQGSNQPQHF.

There are a few counts of this clone. The chain links TRBV27 to TRBJ2-1; the D gene is possibly TRBD1 (6 bases). V was cut by 4 bases and J by 3 bases, with 13 bases left in between. CDR3 length equals 15 residues. The germline V gene encodes CDR1 MNHEY and CDR2 SMNVEV (reference sequence). The CDR3 region is CASSYSGTHYNEQFF. For the CDR3, the DNA is TGTGCCAGCAGTTACTCCGGGACACACTACAATGAGCAGTTCTTC.

A few counts support this clone. This chain joins TRBV5-1 and TRBJ2-2, with 7 bases aligning to TRBD1. V trimming: 0 bases; J trimming: 4 bases; junction bases outside the gene matches: 3. This CDR3 is built from 15 residues. Germline-derived CDR1 and CDR2 are SGHRS and YFSETQ. CDR3: CASSLEAGGTGELFF. The CDR3 DNA reads as TGCGCCAGCAGCTTGGAGGCAGGGGGCACCGGGGAGCTGTTTTTT.

This sequence joins TRBV5-8 and TRBJ1-2, with TRBD1 matching over 10 bases. CDR1 and CDR2 from the germline V gene are SGHTS and YDEGEE. The trim removed 3 bases at V and 4 bases at J, leaving 3 bases unmatched. This CDR3 region has 14 residues. The CDR3 region is CASSWGQGSYGYTF. The CDR3 nucleotides read TGTGCCAGCAGCTGGGGACAGGGGTCCTATGGCTACACCTTC.

The rearrangement links TRBV2 to TRBJ1-2, with 9 bases identical to TRBD1. CDR3 length: 15 residues. The V segment lost 5 bases and the J segment 8 bases; nucleotides outside the gene matches: 12. In germline, CDR1 is SNHLY, CDR2 FYNNEI. The CDR3 region has the DNA TGTGCCAGCAGTCGGGGGACAGGGAAGGTGGAAGGCTACACCTTC. Its translation is CASSRGTGKVEGYTF.

The sample holds a few counts of this clone. This may come from a read error, since a much larger clone is one base off. The V gene is TRBV7-8, the J gene TRBJ1-1; possible D gene TRBD1, 5 bases. V lost 3 bases, J lost 0 bases, and 5 bases lay in between. CDR1 and CDR2 from the germline V gene are SGHVS and FQNEAQ. The CDR3 contains 13 residues. The CDR3 spells CASSLTVNTEAFF. CDR3 sequence (DNA): TGTGCCAGCAGCTTGACAGTGAACACTGAAGCTTTCTTT.

V gene TRBV11-2 combines with J gene TRBJ1-6, with a possible D match to TRBD1 (6 bases). In germline, CDR1 is SGHAT, CDR2 FQNNGV. The CDR3 runs to 15 residues. The V end lost 5 bases, the J end lost 7 bases, and 15 bases lay between the germline ends. The CDR3, as DNA: TGTGCCAGCAGCACCTACGGGGGGCCCAATTCACCCCTCCACTTT. It codes for CASSTYGGPNSPLHF.

This chain connects TRBV2 to TRBJ1-5; 9 nucleotides align to TRBD1. Germline trimming cut 5 bases from V and 5 bases from J; bases unmatched to any gene: 4. The germline V gene encodes CDR1 SNHLY and CDR2 FYNNEI. The CDR3 length is 14 residues. The CDR3 DNA reads TGTGCCAGCAGTTGGGGACAGGGCGATCAGCCCCAGCATTTT. Translating it yields CASSWGQGDQPQHF.

The chain couples TRBV30 to TRBJ1-1; no clear D. The CDR3 loop spans 13 amino acids. The germline V gene encodes CDR1 GTSNPN and CDR2 SVGIG (reference sequence). V shed 2 bases and J shed 3 bases, with 10 bases lying between them. The CDR3 here is CAWSPYSDTEAFF. Here the CDR3 DNA reads TGTGCCTGGAGTCCCTATTCGGACACTGAAGCTTTCTTT.

J is TRBJ2-3 and V is TRBV2, with D perhaps matching TRBD2 (6 bases). Germline V gene lookup returns CDR1 SNHLY and CDR2 FYNNEI. With 4 bases removed from V and 4 bases from J, the gap between germline ends came to 12 bases. This CDR3 has 14 amino acids. The CDR3: CASSGGEYPDTQYF. The CDR3, as DNA: TGTGCCAGCAGTGGGGGGGAGTACCCAGATACGCAGTATTTT.

This clone came up a few times. The gene calls are TRBV6-5 and TRBJ1-5; perhaps TRBD1 as D (5 bases). The CDR3 has 14 residues. Trimming took 5 bases from V and 5 from J, leaving 13 bases between them. Germline loops: CDR1 MNHEY, CDR2 SVGAGI. Here the CDR3 DNA reads TGTGCCAGCAGTCTAGACAGCCCCTATCAGCCCCAGCATTTT. It specifies CASSLDSPYQPQHF.

The chain uses TRBV6-2 or TRBV6-3 and TRBJ2-7, with 8 bases lining up with TRBD2. CDR1 and CDR2 (germline): MNHEY, SVGEGT. V dropped 5 bases and J dropped 7; count of bases not matched to a gene: 10. This CDR3 region has 14 residues. The CDR3 region is CASSRAGATREQYF. The CDR3 DNA follows: TGTGCCAGCAGTCGAGCGGGGGCCACTCGGGAGCAGTACTTC.

J is TRBJ2-3 and V is TRBV9; 9 bases fit TRBD1. The CDR3 is 17 amino acids. CDR1 is SGDLS and CDR2 is YYNGEE in the germline V gene. Germline trimming cut 0 bases from V and 0 bases from J; bases unmatched to any gene: 5. CDR3 in DNA: TGTGCCAGCAGCGTAGCTTACGGGACAGGGAGCACAGATACGCAGTATTTT. Its translation: CASSVAYGTGSTDTQYF.

V gene TRBV29-1 combines with J gene TRBJ1-1, with D uncertain. The CDR3 contains 12 residues. From germline, CDR1 is SQVTM and CDR2 ANQGSEA. The V end lost 4 bases, the J end lost 1 base, and 7 bases lay between the germline ends. The CDR3 bases are TGCAGCGTTGGCGCGGGGAACACTGAAGCTTTCTTT. This sequence encodes CSVGAGNTEAFF.

This chain connects TRBV4-1 to TRBJ2-1, with D perhaps matching TRBD1 (6 bases). In germline, CDR1 is MGHRA, CDR2 YSYEKL. The CDR3 runs to 16 residues. V was trimmed by 0 bases and J by 0 bases, leaving 9 bases between them. The CDR3 region is CASSQDDRSSYNEQFF. The CDR3 DNA sequence: TGCGCCAGCAGCCAAGATGACAGGAGCTCCTACAATGAGCAGTTCTTC.

The V call is TRBV28, the J call TRBJ1-5; tentative D call: TRBD1 (5 bases). The V gene lost 7 bases and the J gene lost 8 bases, with 12 bases spanning the gap. CDR3 size: 12 residues. Per the germline V gene, CDR1 is MDHEN and CDR2 is SYDVKM. The CDR3 spells CASKRGGKPQHF. The CDR3 DNA is TGTGCCAGCAAAAGGGGAGGGAAGCCCCAGCATTTT.

This sequence joins TRBV6-6 and TRBJ1-5; D possibly corresponds to TRBD1 (5 bases). CDR3 size: 14 residues. The germline gives CDR1 MNHNY, CDR2 SVGAGI (reference sequence). The germline V and J ends were trimmed by 5 bases and 4 bases, with 12 bases remaining between them. The CDR3, as DNA: TGTGCCAGCAGTGCCCAACAGGCGAATCAGCCCCAGCATTTT. It encodes CASSAQQANQPQHF.